The TCR beta chain described here comes from a study of T cells in localized non-small cell lung cancer. Data came from immunoSEQ multiplex PCR; TCRdb stores just in-frame clones and leaves some out. Of tens of thousands of clones detected, roughly 86% appear once; the ten largest clones hold about 15%. V gave up 0 bases and J gave up 4 bases, with 9 bases separating them. Germline-derived CDR1 and CDR2 are MNHEY and SMNVEV (reference sequence). This CDR3 is 14 amino acids long. This sequence joins TRBV27 and TRBJ1-2, with a weak D call TRBD1 (5 bases). The sequenced sample was PBMCs, obtained before any cancer treatment. The clonotype originates from a female donor with stage II lung adenocarcinoma. CDR3 protein: CASSLSPGSYGYTF. The CDR3 nucleotides read TGTGCCAGCAGTTTATCGCCAGGGAGCTATGGCTACACCTTC.